The clone carrying this T cell receptor (beta chain) is a singleton in its sample. Anyone with autoimmune disease history or systemic immunosuppression was excluded. This entry belongs to a study of OX40 agonist ivuxolimab in advanced cancers. The CDR3 is 15 residues long. Germline V gene lookup returns CDR1 SGHTA and CDR2 FQGNSA. V was clipped by 5 bases and J by 0 bases; unmatched bases: 5. Clones were read by immunoSEQ multiplex PCR, and TCRdb kept only the in-frame ones, dropping some. The table has 65,000 to 90,000 clones, 88% seen once. The genes are TRBV7-2 and TRBJ2-7; 9 bases map to TRBD1. Sequencing used CD4+ or CD8+ T cells sorted from blood, obtained in a trial of the OX40 agonist ivuxolimab. This clonotype originated in an adult with an advanced solid tumor such as melanoma, head and neck, liver or kidney cancer. CDR3 coding DNA: TGTGCCAGCAGCCGCCGGGACAGGGCCTCCTACGAGCAGTACTTC. Its protein is CASSRRDRASYEQYF.